Listed here are 17 T cell receptor beta chains from one sample, sequenced in a study of T cell changes during pregnancy in multiple sclerosis. Sequenced by immunoSEQ multiplex PCR; TCRdb stores in-frame clones only, minus some. The sample holds about 130,000 clones; around 97% are singletons and the top ten take about 0.45%. Sequenced material: peripheral blood, taken after pregnancy. Receptors originate from a female donor with multiple sclerosis, enrolled in a pregnancy study.

The chain uses TRBV4-3 and TRBJ1-1, with D possibly matching TRBD1 (6 bases). This CDR3 is built from 16 residues. Germline CDR1 is LGHNA and CDR2 is YSLEER. Trimming removed 1 base from V and 1 base from J, with 13 bases in between. CDR3: CASSQAAGTPNTEAFF. In DNA, the CDR3 is TGCGCCAGCAGCCAAGCCGCCGGGACACCGAACACTGAAGCTTTCTTT.

The chain carries TRBV6-1 and TRBJ2-7; a weak D match, TRBD1 (5 bases). Germline CDR1 MNHNS, CDR2 SASEGT. The CDR3 runs to 13 residues. Trimming took off 3 bases at V and 12 bases at J, with 18 bases between the two ends. The CDR3 sequence is CASSDGVGPISYF. CDR3 sequence (DNA): TGTGCCAGCAGTGATGGGGTGGGGCCCATCTCGTACTTC.

The chain combines TRBV7-2 with TRBJ2-7; the match to TRBD2 covers 9 bases. Germline V gene lookup returns CDR1 SGHTA and CDR2 FQGNSA. Trimming cost V 0 bases and J 5 bases; bases outside gene matches: 8. The CDR3 spans 16 residues. CDR3 loop: CASSLALWREGNEQYF. The CDR3 nucleotides read TGTGCCAGCAGCTTAGCGCTCTGGCGGGAGGGAAACGAGCAGTACTTC. Complete variable domain (other parts from reference TRBV7-2 and TRBJ2-7): GAGVSQSPSNKVTEKGKDVELRCDPISGHTALYWYRQSLGQGLEFLIYFQGNSAPDKSGLPSDRFSAERTGGSVSTLTIQRTQQEDSAVYLCASSLALWREGNEQYFGPGTRLTVT.

This clone was seen once. The J gene is TRBJ2-1, the V gene TRBV28; TRBD2 might be the D (5 bases). Germline values: CDR1 MDHEN, CDR2 SYDVKM. This CDR3 is 15 amino acids long. Trimming took 4 bases from V and 2 from J, leaving 12 bases between them. CDR3 DNA sequence: TGTGCCAGCAGTTCTTGGACTGGTACCTACAATGAGCAGTTCTTC. Translation gives CASSSWTGTYNEQFF.

This clone appeared once. The chain employs TRBV6-1 and TRBJ1-1, with D maybe TRBD1 (6 bases). The CDR3 runs to 12 residues. V lost 6 bases, J lost 7 bases, and 12 bases lay in between. Germline lookup yields CDR1 MNHNS and CDR2 SASEGT. The CDR3 here is CASRQGRSEAFF. The CDR3 region has the DNA TGTGCCAGCAGGCAGGGGCGGAGTGAAGCTTTCTTT.

V is TRBV12-5 and J is TRBJ2-2; a weak D match, TRBD1 (5 bases). The germline V gene encodes CDR1 LGHNT and CDR2 FRNRAP. The V gene lost 2 bases and the J gene lost 0 bases, with 7 bases spanning the gap. The CDR3 loop spans 15 amino acids. The DNA of the CDR3 is TGTGCTAGTGGTTTGCAGGGCTCGAACACCGGGGAGCTGTTTTTT. Translated: CASGLQGSNTGELFF.

The chain links TRBV27 to TRBJ2-7; TRBD2 matches 7 bases. V lost 3 bases and J lost 4; bases outside the gene matches: 3. The length of the CDR3 is 13 residues. Per germline, CDR1 MNHEY and CDR2 SMNVEV (reference sequence). The CDR3 DNA reads TGTGCCAGCAGTTTTCAGGGAGGGTACGAGCAGTACTTC. It yields the protein CASSFQGGYEQYF.

This clone was detected only once. The chain uses TRBV27 and TRBJ2-3; 7 bases map to TRBD2. Germline loops: CDR1 MNHEY, CDR2 SMNVEV (reference sequence). V lost 5 bases to trimming and J lost 1 base; unmatched junction nucleotides: 9. The CDR3 contains 16 residues. For the CDR3, the DNA is TGTGCCAGCAGTCCCTGGAGCGGGAAAGGCACAGATACGCAGTATTTT. Amino acid sequence: CASSPWSGKGTDTQYF.

The chain couples TRBV15 to TRBJ2-1, with TRBD2 matching 7 bases. The CDR3 covers 13 residues. Germline values: CDR1 LNHNV, CDR2 YYDKDF (reference sequence). The trim removed 3 bases at V and 10 bases at J, leaving 6 bases unmatched. CDR3 DNA sequence: TGTGCCACCAGCAGCCGACTAGCAGGGGAGCAGTTCTTC. It encodes CATSSRLAGEQFF. The variable domain in full, completed from reference TRBV15 and TRBJ2-1, reads DAMVIQNPRYQVTQFGKPVTLSCSQTLNHNVMYWYQQKSSQAPKLLFHYYDKDFNNEADTPDNFQSRRPNTSFCFLDIRSPGLGDTAMYLCATSSRLAGEQFFGPGTRLTVL.

V gene TRBV28 combines with J gene TRBJ1-4; 8 positions match TRBD1. Unmatched junction bases numbered 5, after V lost 6 bases and J lost 5 bases. The CDR3 consists of 14 residues. Germline CDR1 MDHEN, CDR2 SYDVKM. The CDR3 is CASSGDRTNEKLFF. The CDR3 DNA is TGTGCCAGCAGCGGGGACAGGACAAATGAAAAACTGTTTTTT. Full variable domain (rest looked up from reference TRBV28 and TRBJ1-4): DVKVTQSSRYLVKRTGEKVFLECVQDMDHENMFWYRQDPGLGLRLIYFSYDVKMKEKGDIPEGYSVSREKKERFSLILESASTNQTSMYLCASSGDRTNEKLFFGSGTQLSVL.

The gene calls are TRBV28 and TRBJ2-7, with D possibly being TRBD1 (6 bases). V dropped 6 bases and J dropped 0 bases, with 15 bases sitting between them. The CDR3 has 15 residues. CDR1 and CDR2 (germline): MDHEN, SYDVKM. The CDR3 loop reads CASSSQGSGSYEQYF. As DNA, the CDR3 is TGTGCCAGCAGCTCGCAGGGGTCGGGCTCCTACGAGCAGTACTTC.

V usage is TRBV29-1 and J usage is TRBJ2-5, with D perhaps TRBD1 (6 bases). The length of the CDR3 is 14 residues. Germline V gene sequence: CDR1 SQVTM, CDR2 ANQGSEA. The V end was cut by 8 bases, the J end by 2 bases, with 18 bases between. The CDR3 spells CSYENYRDQETQYF. The CDR3 nucleotides are TGCAGCTATGAAAATTACAGGGATCAAGAGACCCAGTACTTC.

The J gene is TRBJ2-7, the V gene TRBV5-4, with TRBD2 identical over 13 bases. CDR1 is SGHNT, CDR2 YYREEE, per germline (reference sequence). V shed 4 bases, J shed 7 bases, and the junction held 14 bases outside the gene matches. CDR3 length equals 17 residues. CDR3 in amino acids: CASSAPGLAGKMGEQYF. The CDR3 nucleotides are TGTGCCAGCAGCGCACCGGGACTAGCGGGGAAAATGGGGGAGCAGTACTTC.

The rearrangement links TRBV28 to TRBJ2-5, with 7 positions matching TRBD1. The CDR3 is made up of 17 amino acids. With 4 bases clipped from V and 5 bases from J, the junction kept 16 bases outside the gene matches. Germline loops: CDR1 MDHEN, CDR2 SYDVKM. CDR3 DNA: TGTGCCAGCAGTTCTCCCCTCCAGACAGGGTTGGGGGAGACCCAGTACTTC. As protein: CASSSPLQTGLGETQYF.

This sequence joins TRBV6-1 and TRBJ2-7; 11 positions agree with TRBD2. CDR3 length equals 17 residues. J was trimmed by 3 bases and V by 1 base; bases with no gene match: 8. Germline V lookup: CDR1 MNHNS, CDR2 SASEGT. CDR3 DNA: TGTGCCAGCAGTGAAGGGGGACTAGCGGTGACATTCTACGAGCAGTACTTC. It translates to CASSEGGLAVTFYEQYF.

The chain couples TRBV27 to TRBJ2-3; D unresolved. This CDR3 comprises 15 residues. V gave up 2 bases and J gave up 1 base, with 10 bases separating them. CDR1 and CDR2 from the germline V gene are MNHEY and SMNVEV (reference sequence). CDR3 loop: CASSLRVMGTDTQYF. The CDR3 DNA follows: TGTGCCAGCAGTTTAAGAGTGATGGGCACAGATACGCAGTATTTT.

The V gene is TRBV28, the J gene TRBJ2-7, with 9 bases fitting TRBD1. Germline CDR1 MDHEN, CDR2 SYDVKM. This CDR3 region has 14 residues. V shed 5 bases, J shed 0 bases, and the junction held 2 bases outside the gene matches. This CDR3 is CASSRTGVSYEQYF. Here the CDR3 DNA reads TGTGCCAGCAGTCGGACAGGGGTCTCCTACGAGCAGTACTTC.